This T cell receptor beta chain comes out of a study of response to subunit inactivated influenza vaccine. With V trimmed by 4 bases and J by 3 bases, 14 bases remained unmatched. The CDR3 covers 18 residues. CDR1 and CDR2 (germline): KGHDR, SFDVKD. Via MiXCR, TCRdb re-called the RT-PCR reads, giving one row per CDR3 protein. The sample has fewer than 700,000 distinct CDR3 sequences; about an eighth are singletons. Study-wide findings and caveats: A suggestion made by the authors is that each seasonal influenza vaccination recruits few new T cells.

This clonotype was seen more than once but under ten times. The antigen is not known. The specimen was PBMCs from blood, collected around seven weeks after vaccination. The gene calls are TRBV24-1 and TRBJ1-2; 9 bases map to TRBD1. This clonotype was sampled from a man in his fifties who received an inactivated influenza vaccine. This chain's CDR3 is CATSDPTHRDREDYGYTF. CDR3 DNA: TGTGCCACCAGTGACCCAACCCACCGGGACAGGGAAGACTATGGCTACACCTTC.